This T cell receptor beta chain is from a study of cytotoxic CD8 clonotypes in ibrutinib-treated CLL. Study in general: By median roughly 62 months, approximately twelve had progressed and approximately 14 stayed remitted; responses had been 2 complete and about 24 partial. Samples averaged roughly 280,000 productive templates and 94,082 productive rearrangements.

This clone was observed once. Libraries were prepared by immunoSEQ multiplex PCR; TCRdb keeps only in-frame clonotypes and omits some of them. The table has 100,000 to 150,000 clones, approximately 83% seen once. This CDR3 has 13 residues. Looked up from germline, CDR1 is SGHNT and CDR2 is YYREEE (reference sequence). The V gene end was trimmed by 4 bases and the J gene end by 4 bases; junction bases not matched to a gene: 1. V and J are TRBV5-4 and TRBJ1-3; the match to TRBD1 covers 8 bases. The TCR originated in a human donor with chronic lymphocytic leukemia. This sample comprised PBMCs, obtained after 24 months of ibrutinib treatment. The CDR3 sequence is CASSGDRGNTIYF. Written as DNA, the CDR3 is TGTGCCAGCAGCGGGGACAGGGGAAACACCATATATTTT.